Described below is a single T cell receptor (beta chain) sequence and its context. The data were obtained in a study of Graves' ophthalmopathy and Graves' hyperthyroidism. Amplification from RNA transcripts yielded the TCR beta CDR3 regions. An initial RT-PCR round employing HTBI primers preceded a second-round multiplex PCR. TCRdb called the multiplex PCR reads again in MiXCR, with one record for every CDR3 protein. The data contain about 180,000 distinct CDR3 sequences, less than 45% of them singletons. Trimming removed 2 bases at V and 1 base at J, with 14 bases between. This CDR3 comprises 17 residues. CDR1 and CDR2 (germline): MNHEY, SVGEGT.

The sequencing input was peripheral blood. The sequence came from a woman aged 35 to 49 with Graves' ophthalmopathy. The V and J genes are TRBV6-2 or TRBV6-3 and TRBJ2-2; no clear D. For the CDR3, the DNA is TGTGCCAGCAGTTACCCTGGCAGCTTGAAGAACACCGGGGAGCTGTTTTTT. As protein: CASSYPGSLKNTGELFF.